The 25 T cell receptor beta chains in this list originate from one sample, sequenced in a study of T cells in Graves' hyperthyroidism and ophthalmopathy. TCR beta CDR3 regions were amplified from RNA. Initially, a first-round RT-PCR of the TCR CDR3 employed the HTBI primer set. MiXCR, run by TCRdb on the multiplex PCR reads, gives a single entry per CDR3 protein. The table lists 200,000 to 250,000 distinct CDR3 sequences, roughly 17% of them singletons. Sequencing was performed on blood. Every receptor here comes from a woman in her forties or fifties with Graves' hyperthyroidism.

At least ten counts were recorded for this clonotype. J is TRBJ2-7 and V is TRBV27, with 10 positions matching TRBD1. Germline-derived CDR1 and CDR2 are MNHEY and SMNVEV (reference sequence). With V trimmed by 8 bases and J by 3 bases, 4 bases remained unmatched. The CDR3 runs to 13 residues. As DNA, the CDR3 is TGTGCCAGCTTTCGGACAGGGGGCTACGAGCAGTACTTC. Protein: CASFRTGGYEQYF.

This clonotype appeared a few times. The chain uses TRBV6-4 and TRBJ2-1; D might be TRBD2 (6 bases). CDR1 MRHNA and CDR2 SNTAGT come from the germline V gene. The CDR3 consists of 14 residues. V was shortened by 2 bases and J by 6 bases, with 11 bases between the two germline ends. The CDR3 bases are TGTGCCAGCAGTGACGTGACTAGAGGCAATGAGCAGTTCTTC. Amino acids: CASSDVTRGNEQFF.

This clonotype was counted a single time. The gene calls are TRBV11-3 and TRBJ2-7, with TRBD2 matching over 8 bases. The germline gives CDR1 SGHNT, CDR2 YENEEA. The ends lost 1 base at V and 7 bases at J; junction bases unmatched: 9. The CDR3 consists of 15 residues. CDR3 coding DNA: TGTGCCAGCAGCTTAGGAGCAGCGGGAGTGCGAGAGCAGTACTTC. It specifies CASSLGAAGVREQYF.

This clonotype has ten or more counts. The chain combines TRBV6-5 with TRBJ2-7, with 8 bases aligning to TRBD1. CDR1 is MNHEY, CDR2 SVGAGI, per germline. The CDR3 is made up of 17 amino acids. Trimming took 2 bases from V and 5 from J; bases not matched to a gene: 14. The CDR3 DNA sequence: TGTGCCAGCAGTTACCCGAACGGGACAGGCCCCTATCACGAGCAGTACTTC. It codes for CASSYPNGTGPYHEQYF.

This clonotype was found many times. The chain joins TRBV7-2 to TRBJ2-2, with D unclear. The germline V gene encodes CDR1 SGHTA and CDR2 FQGNSA. This CDR3 is built from 17 residues. Trimming took off 2 bases at V and 0 bases at J, with 13 bases between the two ends. CDR3 region: CASSLNLQLANTGELFF. CDR3 DNA sequence: TGTGCCAGCAGCTTAAACTTGCAACTTGCGAACACCGGGGAGCTGTTTTTT.

This clonotype was found once. A clone one base away is much larger, so this may be a read error. V and J are TRBV24-1 and TRBJ2-5, with D uncertain. This CDR3 has 14 amino acids. Looked up from germline, CDR1 is KGHDR and CDR2 is SFDVKD. The CDR3 DNA reads TGTGCCACCAGTGAATCCGGACGGCAAGAGGCCCAGTACTTC. Encoded protein: CATSESGRQEAQYF.

This rearrangement joins TRBV5-6 to TRBJ1-5, with D maybe TRBD1 (5 bases). This CDR3 contains 15 residues. With 4 bases removed from V and 4 bases from J, the gap between germline ends came to 15 bases. Germline V gives CDR1 SGHDT, CDR2 YYEEEE. The CDR3 here is CASSAQGRANQPQHF. The CDR3 DNA sequence: TGTGCCAGCAGCGCCCAAGGCAGGGCGAATCAGCCCCAGCATTTT.

The rearrangement links TRBV6-2 or TRBV6-3 to TRBJ2-5, with 14 bases identical to TRBD2. This CDR3 is 16 amino acids long. Per the germline V gene, CDR1 is MNHEY and CDR2 is SVGEGT. V gave up 11 bases and J gave up 4 bases; unmatched junction bases: 12. DNA of the CDR3: TGTGCCTGCACCGCGGGACTAGCGGGAGCGATAGAGACCCAGTACTTC. As protein: CACTAGLAGAIETQYF.

This clonotype was detected a few times. CDR3 region: CASSPRETGELFF. CDR3 DNA: TGTGCCAGCTCACCAAGGGAAACCGGGGAGCTGTTTTTT. The chain has TRBV18 and TRBJ2-2; D remains ambiguous. Per germline, CDR1 KGHSH and CDR2 LQKENI. V was trimmed by 2 bases and J by 5 bases, leaving 6 bases between them. The CDR3 sequence is 13 residues long. Based on the CDR3 plus reference TRBV18 and TRBJ2-2, the full variable domain is NAGVMQNPRHLVRRRGQEARLRCSPMKGHSHVYWYRQLPEEGLKFMVYLQKENIIDESGMPKERFSAEFPKEGPSILRIQQVVRGDSAAYFCASSPRETGELFFGEGSRLTVL.

At least ten counts were recorded for this clonotype. This chain links TRBV7-9 with TRBJ2-3, with TRBD1 matching over 7 bases. Trimming cost V 5 bases and J 8 bases; bases outside gene matches: 4. The germline V gene encodes CDR1 SEHNR and CDR2 FQNEAQ (reference sequence). The CDR3 loop spans 12 amino acids. The CDR3 loop is CASSLPGGTQYF. The CDR3 coding sequence is TGTGCCAGCAGCCTCCCAGGGGGTACGCAGTATTTT.

This clonotype was detected many times. At one boundary the junction diverges from the germline segment, which might be a read error. The chain's CDR3 is CASSLEYGQYF. The CDR3 bases are TGTGCCAGCAGCTTAGAGTACGGGCAGTACTTC. The chain recombines TRBV7-9 with TRBJ2-7; D ambiguous. From germline, CDR1 is SEHNR and CDR2 FQNEAQ (reference sequence). The CDR3 has 11 residues.

There are many counts of this clonotype. V is TRBV24-1 and J is TRBJ2-1; possibly TRBD1 for D (5 bases). CDR1 and CDR2 (germline): KGHDR, SFDVKD. V dropped 9 bases and J dropped 0 bases, with 5 bases sitting between them. The CDR3 sequence is 12 residues long. The CDR3 sequence is CATGASYNEQFF. In nucleotides, the CDR3 is TGTGCCACCGGGGCCTCCTACAATGAGCAGTTCTTC.

This clonotype was picked up many times. The junction departs from the called germline gene at one end, perhaps through a read error. V and J are TRBV5-1 and TRBJ2-3; 7 bases match TRBD2. The CDR3 consists of 15 residues. Germline CDR1 reads SGHRS; CDR2 reads YFSETQ. The CDR3 is CASSLGSGSPETQYF. As DNA, the CDR3 is TGCGCCAGCAGCTTGGGTAGCGGGTCGCCAGAGACGCAGTATTTT.

A single count supports this clonotype. It may be a read error: a sequence one base away is much more abundant. The conserved phenylalanine or tryptophan normally closing the CDR3 is absent here, so this likely arose from a read error. The chain carries TRBV27 and TRBJ2-7; D not certain. Trimming took off 4 bases at V and 5 bases at J, with 6 bases between the two ends. This CDR3 has 11 residues. Germline CDR1 and CDR2: MNHEY and SMNVEV (reference sequence). This CDR3 reads CASSSSHEQYL. In nucleotides, the CDR3 is TGTGCCAGCAGTTCTTCCCACGAGCAGTACCTC.

V gene TRBV2 combines with J gene TRBJ1-4; possible D gene TRBD1, 5 bases. The CDR3 is 13 amino acids. V was shortened by 8 bases and J by 7 bases, with 14 bases between the two germline ends. Germline V CDR1 and CDR2: SNHLY, FYNNEI. CDR3 coding DNA: TGTGCCAGCGGCCGGGACGAGGGTGAAAAACTGTTTTTT. Translating it yields CASGRDEGEKLFF.

The rearrangement joins TRBV7-2 to TRBJ2-3; no firm D call. The CDR3 is made up of 13 amino acids. The V end lost 3 bases, the J end lost 4 bases, and 8 bases lay between the germline ends. Germline CDR1 reads SGHTA; CDR2 reads FQGNSA. The CDR3 DNA follows: TGTGCCAGCAGCTTCCGACATGCAGATACGCAGTATTTT. As protein: CASSFRHADTQYF.

With respect to this clonotype: A much larger clonotype is one base distant, so this may be a read error. The chain employs TRBV5-1 and TRBJ2-7; either TRBD1 or TRBD2 may supply D (5 bases each). The J call may not be correct, given that the DNA end is closer to TRBJ2-1. The CDR3 is 13 amino acids. Germline V CDR1 and CDR2: SGHRS, YFSETQ. The CDR3 nucleotides are TGCGCCAGCAGAAGGGACGTAGCCTACGAGCAGTTCTTC. This codes for CASRRDVAYEQFF.

V and J are TRBV28 and TRBJ2-3; 8 bases line up with TRBD2. The germline CDR1 and CDR2 sequences are MDHEN and SYDVKM. The length of the CDR3 is 15 residues. The ends lost 2 bases at V and 7 bases at J; junction bases unmatched: 8. DNA for the CDR3: TGTGCCAGCAGTTTACGGGGGGGCCGCCCGTATACGCAGTATTTT. Its protein is CASSLRGGRPYTQYF.

This clonotype has at least ten counts. CDR3 sequence reads: CASSLGAGDQETQYF. The CDR3 nucleotides are TGTGCCAGCAGCTTGGGAGCGGGAGACCAAGAGACCCAGTACTTC. The chain carries TRBV7-8 and TRBJ2-5, with 8 positions matching TRBD2. Germline assignment: CDR1 SGHVS and CDR2 FQNEAQ. Trimming removed 3 bases from V and 0 bases from J; junction bases left unmatched: 3. This CDR3 has 15 residues.

The sample holds a few counts of this clonotype. The chain uses TRBV7-9 and TRBJ2-7; D may be TRBD1 or TRBD2 (5 bases each). This CDR3 has 12 residues. V was pared by 5 bases and J by 5 bases, with 10 bases between. CDR1 is SEHNR, CDR2 FQNEAQ, per germline (reference sequence). The CDR3 loop is CASSPRGDEQYF. The CDR3 bases are TGTGCCAGCAGCCCCCGGGGCGACGAGCAGTACTTC.

The rearrangement links TRBV5-1 to TRBJ2-1; 8 nucleotides match TRBD2. With 3 bases clipped from V and 9 bases from J, the junction kept 8 bases outside the gene matches. There are 14 residues in the CDR3. Per the germline V gene, CDR1 is SGHRS and CDR2 is YFSETQ. CDR3 amino acids: CASSYTGTRGEQFF. As DNA, the CDR3 is TGCGCCAGCAGCTATACCGGGACTAGAGGTGAGCAGTTCTTC. Combining the CDR3 with reference TRBV5-1 and TRBJ2-1 gives the whole variable domain KAGVTQTPRYLIKTRGQQVTLSCSPISGHRSVSWYQQTPGQGLQFLFEYFSETQRNKGNFPGRFSGRQFSNSRSEMNVSTLELGDSALYLCASSYTGTRGEQFFGPGTRLTVL.

This clonotype was recorded once. The V and J genes are TRBV19 and TRBJ1-2; no firm D call. The CDR3 totals 12 residues. Germline V CDR1 and CDR2: LNHDA, SQIVND (reference sequence). V gave up 4 bases and J gave up 6 bases, with 9 bases separating them. The CDR3 region has the DNA TGTGCCAGTAGTACTCAAGGCCATGGCTACACCTTC. This sequence encodes CASSTQGHGYTF.

This clonotype was detected ten times or more. This chain joins TRBV11-2 and TRBJ2-1; tentatively, D is TRBD2 (5 bases). The CDR3 extends over 15 amino acids. V was clipped by 1 base and J by 6 bases, with 13 bases between them. Germline-derived CDR1 and CDR2 are SGHAT and FQNNGV. CDR3 nucleotides: TGTGCCAGCAGCTTAGGTACTAGGTTTTTCAATGAGCAGTTCTTC. Translated: CASSLGTRFFNEQFF.

This clonotype was observed many times. The chain uses TRBV6-5 and TRBJ2-5; TRBD2 is a possible D gene (6 bases). CDR1 is MNHEY, CDR2 SVGAGI, per germline. Trimming pared 2 bases from V and 5 bases from J, leaving 12 bases between. The CDR3 is 14 amino acids. The CDR3, as DNA: TGTGCCAGCAGTTACAATCCGGGAGACGAGACCCAGTACTTC. This gives the protein CASSYNPGDETQYF.

This clonotype was seen many times. This rearrangement joins TRBV7-3 to TRBJ2-7; D perhaps matches TRBD1 (6 bases). CDR1 and CDR2 (germline): SGHTA, FQGTGA. The ends were cut back, 2 bases at V and 2 bases at J, with 13 bases in the middle. CDR3 length equals 15 residues. CDR3 in amino acids: CASSLVGGRTYEQYF. For the CDR3, the DNA is TGTGCCAGCAGCTTAGTTGGGGGCCGGACCTACGAGCAGTACTTC.